Following are 2 T cell receptor beta chains from one sample sequenced in a study of CD8 T cells in Susac syndrome. A quantity of about 0.5 to 1 ug RNA underwent reverse transcription using random hexamers. TCRdb independently ran MiXCR on the immunoSEQ multiplex PCR reads; one entry per CDR3 protein. The sample records just over 150,000 distinct CDR3 sequences, 85% to 95% being singletons. The source material was CD4+ T cells from PBMCs. All receptors come from a human donor with Susac syndrome.

The chain uses TRBV9 and TRBJ1-1, with D unresolved. This CDR3 is 12 amino acids long. Trimming cost V 3 bases and J 5 bases, with 8 bases left between them. Per germline, CDR1 SGDLS and CDR2 YYNGEE. CDR3 residues: CASSGGGTEAFF. The CDR3 DNA sequence: TGTGCCAGCAGCGGGGGTGGGACTGAAGCTTTCTTT.

V usage is TRBV20-1 and J usage is TRBJ1-2; D is unclear. This CDR3 has 11 amino acids. Per germline, CDR1 DFQATT and CDR2 SNEGSKA (reference sequence). Trimming cost V 2 bases and J 4 bases, with 5 bases left between them. The CDR3 spells CSARSVYGYTF. DNA for the CDR3: TGCAGTGCTAGATCGGTCTATGGCTACACCTTC.